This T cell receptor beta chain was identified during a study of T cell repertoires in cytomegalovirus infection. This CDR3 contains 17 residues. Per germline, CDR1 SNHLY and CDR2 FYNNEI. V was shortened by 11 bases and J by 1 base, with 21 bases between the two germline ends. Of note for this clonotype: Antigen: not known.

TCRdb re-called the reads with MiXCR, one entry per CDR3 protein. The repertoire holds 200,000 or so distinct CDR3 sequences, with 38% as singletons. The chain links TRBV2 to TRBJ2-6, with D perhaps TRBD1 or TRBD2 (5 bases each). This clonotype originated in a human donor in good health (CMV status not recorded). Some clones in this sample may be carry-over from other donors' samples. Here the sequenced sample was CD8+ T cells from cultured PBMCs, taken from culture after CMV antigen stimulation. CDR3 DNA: TGTGCCTTGACCAGGGCTCGGGGTGAATCTGGGGCCAACGTCCTGACTTTC. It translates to CALTRARGESGANVLTF.